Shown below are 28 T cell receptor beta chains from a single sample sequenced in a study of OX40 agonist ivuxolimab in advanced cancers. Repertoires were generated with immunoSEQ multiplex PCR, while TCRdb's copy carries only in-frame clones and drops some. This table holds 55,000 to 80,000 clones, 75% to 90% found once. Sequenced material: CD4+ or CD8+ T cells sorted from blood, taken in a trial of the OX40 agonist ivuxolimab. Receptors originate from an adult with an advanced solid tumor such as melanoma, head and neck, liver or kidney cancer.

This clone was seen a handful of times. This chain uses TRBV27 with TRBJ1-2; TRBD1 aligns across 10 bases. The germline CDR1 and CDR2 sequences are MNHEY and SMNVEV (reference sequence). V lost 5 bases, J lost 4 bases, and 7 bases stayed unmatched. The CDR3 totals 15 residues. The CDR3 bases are TGTGCCAGCAGTCTGAGGGGACAGGGGTTCTATGGCTACACCTTC. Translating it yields CASSLRGQGFYGYTF.

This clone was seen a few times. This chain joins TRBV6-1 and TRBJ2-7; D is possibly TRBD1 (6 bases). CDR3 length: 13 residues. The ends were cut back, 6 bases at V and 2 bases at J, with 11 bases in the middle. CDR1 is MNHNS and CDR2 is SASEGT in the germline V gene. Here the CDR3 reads CASRGTNTYEQYF. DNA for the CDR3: TGTGCCAGCAGAGGGACAAACACCTACGAGCAGTACTTC.

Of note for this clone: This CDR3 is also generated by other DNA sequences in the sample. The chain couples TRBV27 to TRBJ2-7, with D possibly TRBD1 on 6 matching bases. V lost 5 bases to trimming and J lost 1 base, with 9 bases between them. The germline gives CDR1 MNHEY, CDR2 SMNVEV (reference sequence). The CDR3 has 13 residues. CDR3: CASSPGQSYEQYF. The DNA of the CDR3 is TGTGCCAGCAGTCCCGGACAGTCCTACGAGCAGTACTTC.

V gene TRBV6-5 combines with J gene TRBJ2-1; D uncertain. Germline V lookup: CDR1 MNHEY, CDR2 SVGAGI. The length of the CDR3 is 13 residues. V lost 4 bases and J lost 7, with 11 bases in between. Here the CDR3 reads CASSWAPSNEQFF. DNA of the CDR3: TGTGCCAGCAGTTGGGCGCCCTCGAATGAGCAGTTCTTC.

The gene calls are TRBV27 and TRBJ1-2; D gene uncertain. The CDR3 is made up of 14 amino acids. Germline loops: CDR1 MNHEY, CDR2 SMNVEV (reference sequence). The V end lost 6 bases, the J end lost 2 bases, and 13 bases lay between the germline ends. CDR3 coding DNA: TGTGCCAGCAGGTCGGCGGTGGGGAACTATGGCTACACCTTC. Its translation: CASRSAVGNYGYTF.

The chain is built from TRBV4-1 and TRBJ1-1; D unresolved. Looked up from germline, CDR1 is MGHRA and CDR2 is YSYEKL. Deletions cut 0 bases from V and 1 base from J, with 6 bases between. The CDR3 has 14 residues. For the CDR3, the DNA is TGCGCCAGCAGCCAAGACGCCGGGAACACTGAAGCTTTCTTT. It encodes CASSQDAGNTEAFF.

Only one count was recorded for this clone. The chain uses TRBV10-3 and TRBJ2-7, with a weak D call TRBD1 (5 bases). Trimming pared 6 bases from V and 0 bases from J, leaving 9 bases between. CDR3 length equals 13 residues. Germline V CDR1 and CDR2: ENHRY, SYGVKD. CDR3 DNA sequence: TGTGCCATCAGCGACAGAAACTCCTACGAGCAGTACTTC. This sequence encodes CAISDRNSYEQYF.

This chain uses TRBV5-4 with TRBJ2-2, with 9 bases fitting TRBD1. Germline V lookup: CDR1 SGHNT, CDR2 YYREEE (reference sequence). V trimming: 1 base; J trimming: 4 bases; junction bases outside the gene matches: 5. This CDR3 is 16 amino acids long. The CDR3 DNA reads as TGTGCCAGCAGCTTGCCCCGGACAGGGGTCACCGGGGAGCTGTTTTTT. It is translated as CASSLPRTGVTGELFF.

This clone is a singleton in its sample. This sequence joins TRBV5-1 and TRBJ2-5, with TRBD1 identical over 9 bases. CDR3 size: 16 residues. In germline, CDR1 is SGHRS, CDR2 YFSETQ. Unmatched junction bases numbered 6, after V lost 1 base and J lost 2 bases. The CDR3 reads CASSLLGGQGQETQYF. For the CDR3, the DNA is TGCGCCAGCAGCTTGTTGGGTGGACAGGGGCAAGAGACCCAGTACTTC. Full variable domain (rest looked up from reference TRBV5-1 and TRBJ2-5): KAGVTQTPRYLIKTRGQQVTLSCSPISGHRSVSWYQQTPGQGLQFLFEYFSETQRNKGNFPGRFSGRQFSNSRSEMNVSTLELGDSALYLCASSLLGGQGQETQYFGPGTRLLVL.

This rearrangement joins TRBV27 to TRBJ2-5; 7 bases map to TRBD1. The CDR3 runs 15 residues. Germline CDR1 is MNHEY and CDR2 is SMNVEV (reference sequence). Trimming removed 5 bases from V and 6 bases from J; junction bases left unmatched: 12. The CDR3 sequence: CASSPTGSGVKTQYF. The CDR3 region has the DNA TGTGCCAGCAGTCCGACAGGGTCAGGGGTAAAGACCCAGTACTTC.

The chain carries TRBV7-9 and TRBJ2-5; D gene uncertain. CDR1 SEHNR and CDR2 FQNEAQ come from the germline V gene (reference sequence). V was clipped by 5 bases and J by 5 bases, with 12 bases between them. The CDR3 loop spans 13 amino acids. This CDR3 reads CASSPGPRETQYF. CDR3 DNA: TGTGCCAGCAGCCCCGGACCTCGGGAGACCCAGTACTTC.

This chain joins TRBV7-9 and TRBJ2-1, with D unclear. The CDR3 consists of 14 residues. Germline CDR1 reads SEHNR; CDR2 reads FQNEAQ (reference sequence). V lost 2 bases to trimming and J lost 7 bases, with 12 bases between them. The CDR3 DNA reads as TGTGCCAGCAGCTTAATATCGAGTATGAATGAGCAGTTCTTC. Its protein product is CASSLISSMNEQFF. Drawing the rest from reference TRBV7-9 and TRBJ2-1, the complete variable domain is DTGVSQNPRHKITKRGQNVTFRCDPISEHNRLYWYRQTLGQGPEFLTYFQNEAQLEKSRLLSDRFSAERPKGSFSTLEIQRTEQGDSAMYLCASSLISSMNEQFFGPGTRLTVL.

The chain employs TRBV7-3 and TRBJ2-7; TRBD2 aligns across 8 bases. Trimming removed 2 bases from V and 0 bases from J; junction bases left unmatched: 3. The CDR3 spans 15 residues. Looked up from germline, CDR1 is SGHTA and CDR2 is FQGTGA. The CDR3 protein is CASSLGGGSSYEQYF. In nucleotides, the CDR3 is TGTGCCAGCAGCTTAGGCGGGGGGTCCTCCTACGAGCAGTACTTC.

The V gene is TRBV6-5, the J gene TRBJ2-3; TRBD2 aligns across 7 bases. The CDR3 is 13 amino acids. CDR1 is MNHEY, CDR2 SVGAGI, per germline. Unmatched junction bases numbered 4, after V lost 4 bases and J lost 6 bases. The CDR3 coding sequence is TGTGCCAGCAGTTTAACTAGCGCGGATACGCAGTATTTT. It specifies CASSLTSADTQYF.

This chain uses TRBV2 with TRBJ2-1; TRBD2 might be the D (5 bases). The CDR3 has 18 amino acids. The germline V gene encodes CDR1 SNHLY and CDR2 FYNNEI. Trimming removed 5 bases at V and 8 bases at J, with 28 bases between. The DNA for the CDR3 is TGTGCCAGCAGTTTGGTCTGGGTGGCGGTGGCGGGTGGGGATGAGCAGTTCTTC. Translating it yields CASSLVWVAVAGGDEQFF.

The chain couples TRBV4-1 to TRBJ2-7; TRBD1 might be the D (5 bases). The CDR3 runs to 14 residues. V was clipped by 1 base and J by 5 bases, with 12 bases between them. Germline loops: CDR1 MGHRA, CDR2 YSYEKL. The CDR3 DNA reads TGCGCCAGCAGCCAAGGTCGCAGGGCGGACGAGCAGTACTTC. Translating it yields CASSQGRRADEQYF.

DNA for the CDR3: TGTGCTTGGCTGGGACAGAGCACAGATACGCAGTATTTT. This gives the protein CAWLGQSTDTQYF. The rearrangement joins TRBV7-9 to TRBJ2-3; 7 nucleotides agree with TRBD1. This CDR3 is 13 amino acids long. Germline lookup yields CDR1 SEHNR and CDR2 FQNEAQ (reference sequence).

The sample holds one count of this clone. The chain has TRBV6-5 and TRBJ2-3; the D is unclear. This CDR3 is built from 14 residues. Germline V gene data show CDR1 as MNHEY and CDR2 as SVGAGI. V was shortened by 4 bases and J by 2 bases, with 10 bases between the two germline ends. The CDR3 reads CASSLLLDTDTQYF. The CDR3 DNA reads TGTGCCAGCAGTTTACTCCTAGACACAGATACGCAGTATTTT.

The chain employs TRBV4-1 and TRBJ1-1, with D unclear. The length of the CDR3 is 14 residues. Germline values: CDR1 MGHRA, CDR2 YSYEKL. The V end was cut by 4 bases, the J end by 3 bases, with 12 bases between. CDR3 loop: CASSPSRLDTEAFF. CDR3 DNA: TGCGCCAGCAGCCCGAGTAGGTTGGACACTGAAGCTTTCTTT.

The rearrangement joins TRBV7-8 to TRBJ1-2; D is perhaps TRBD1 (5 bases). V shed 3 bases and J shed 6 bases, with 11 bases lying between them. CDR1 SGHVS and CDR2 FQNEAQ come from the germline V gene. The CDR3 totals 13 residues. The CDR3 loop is CASSFQGWNGYTF. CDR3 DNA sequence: TGTGCCAGCAGCTTTCAGGGTTGGAATGGCTACACCTTC.

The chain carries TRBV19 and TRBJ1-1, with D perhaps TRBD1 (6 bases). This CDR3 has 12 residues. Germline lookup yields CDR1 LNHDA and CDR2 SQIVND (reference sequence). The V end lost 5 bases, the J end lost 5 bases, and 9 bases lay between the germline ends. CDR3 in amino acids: CASSSGQTEAFF. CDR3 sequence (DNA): TGTGCCAGTAGTTCCGGACAGACTGAAGCTTTCTTT.

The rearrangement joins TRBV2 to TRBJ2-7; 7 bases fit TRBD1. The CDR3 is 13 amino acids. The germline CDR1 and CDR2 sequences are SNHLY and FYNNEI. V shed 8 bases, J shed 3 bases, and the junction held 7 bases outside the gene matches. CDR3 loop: CASRTGRIYEQYF. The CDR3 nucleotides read TGTGCCAGCCGGACAGGCAGAATCTACGAGCAGTACTTC.

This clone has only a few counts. The CDR3 DNA reads TGTGCCTGGAGTGTTTGGGTTGGGAACACTGAAGCTTTCTTT. This gives the protein CAWSVWVGNTEAFF. This chain connects TRBV30 to TRBJ1-1; D not resolved. The V gene lost 0 bases and the J gene lost 1 base, with 9 bases spanning the gap. Germline CDR1 GTSNPN, CDR2 SVGIG (reference sequence). The CDR3 runs 14 residues.

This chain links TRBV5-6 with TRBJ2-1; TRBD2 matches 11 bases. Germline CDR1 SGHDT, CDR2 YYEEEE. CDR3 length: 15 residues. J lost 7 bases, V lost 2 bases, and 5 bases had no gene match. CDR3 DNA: TGTGCCAGCAGCTTAGGACTAGCGGGTTTAAATGAGCAGTTCTTC. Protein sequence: CASSLGLAGLNEQFF.

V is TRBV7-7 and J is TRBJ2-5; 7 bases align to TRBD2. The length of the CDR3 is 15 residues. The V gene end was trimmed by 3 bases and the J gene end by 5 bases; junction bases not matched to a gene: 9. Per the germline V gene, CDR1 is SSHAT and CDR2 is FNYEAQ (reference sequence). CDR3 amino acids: CASSFSSGEGETQYF. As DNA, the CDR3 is TGTGCCAGCAGCTTCTCAAGCGGGGAAGGGGAGACCCAGTACTTC. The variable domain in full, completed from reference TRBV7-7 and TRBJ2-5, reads GAGVSQSPRYKVTKRGQDVTLRCDPISSHATLYWYQQALGQGPEFLTYFNYEAQPDKSGLPSDRFSAERPEGSISTLTIQRTEQRDSAMYRCASSFSSGEGETQYFGPGTRLLVL.

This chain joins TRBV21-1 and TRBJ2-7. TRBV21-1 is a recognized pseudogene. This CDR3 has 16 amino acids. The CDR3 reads CASSNWTSRTYYEQYF. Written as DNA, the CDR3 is TGTGCCAGCAGCAATTGGACGTCTAGGACCTACTACGAGCAGTACTTC.

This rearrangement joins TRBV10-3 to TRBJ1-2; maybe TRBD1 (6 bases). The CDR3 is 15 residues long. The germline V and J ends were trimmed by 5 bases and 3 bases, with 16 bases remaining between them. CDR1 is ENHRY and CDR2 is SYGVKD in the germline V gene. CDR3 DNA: TGTGCCATCAGTTCGGGGGTGGACAGAGACTATGGCTACACCTTC. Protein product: CAISSGVDRDYGYTF.

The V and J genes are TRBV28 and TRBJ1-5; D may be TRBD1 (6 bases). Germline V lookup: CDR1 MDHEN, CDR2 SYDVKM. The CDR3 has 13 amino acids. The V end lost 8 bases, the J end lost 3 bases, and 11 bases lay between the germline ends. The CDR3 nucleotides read TGTGCCAGCTTCGGACAGTTCAATCAGCCCCAGCATTTT. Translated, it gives CASFGQFNQPQHF.